This T cell receptor (beta chain) was recorded in a study of T cell repertoires in cytomegalovirus infection. Across the whole study: Public TCR beta signatures were indicative of both CMV infection and a matching HLA type.

Germline CDR1 is SGHDN and CDR2 is FVKESK. The V gene end was trimmed by 4 bases and the J gene end by 3 bases; junction bases not matched to a gene: 8. There are 15 residues in the CDR3. This clonotype was seen repeatedly, ten times or more. The antigen remains unidentified. TCRdb passed the reads through MiXCR, listing each CDR3 protein once. This sample yields around 270,000 distinct CDR3 sequences, of which 8% to 9.5% are seen a single time; about 16% belongs to the top ten. General study points: The ex vivo response was dominated by HLA-C-restricted CMV-specific TCR beta clonotypes.

The TCR originated in a human donor in good health (CMV status not recorded). Some clones in this sample may be carry-over from other donors' samples. Material for sequencing was PBMCs. The V call is TRBV14, the J call TRBJ2-7, with 8 positions matching TRBD1. The CDR3 loop reads CASSLTGTGLYEQYF. CDR3 in DNA: TGTGCCAGCAGCCTCACCGGGACAGGCCTCTACGAGCAGTACTTC.